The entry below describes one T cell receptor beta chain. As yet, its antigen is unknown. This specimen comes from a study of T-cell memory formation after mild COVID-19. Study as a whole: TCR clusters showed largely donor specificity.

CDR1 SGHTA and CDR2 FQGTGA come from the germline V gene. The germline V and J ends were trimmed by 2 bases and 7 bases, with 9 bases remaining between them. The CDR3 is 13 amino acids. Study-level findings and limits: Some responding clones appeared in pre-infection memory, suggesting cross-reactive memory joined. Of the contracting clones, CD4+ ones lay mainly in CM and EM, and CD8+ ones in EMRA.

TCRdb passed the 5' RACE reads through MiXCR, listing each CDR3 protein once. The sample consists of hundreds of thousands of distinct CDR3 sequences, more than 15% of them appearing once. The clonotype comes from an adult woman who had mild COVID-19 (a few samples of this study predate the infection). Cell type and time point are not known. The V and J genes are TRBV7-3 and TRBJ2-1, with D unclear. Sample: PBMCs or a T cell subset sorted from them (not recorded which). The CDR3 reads CASSLGQPNEQFF. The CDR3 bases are TGTGCCAGCAGCTTAGGCCAGCCGAATGAGCAGTTCTTC.